The sequence of this T cell receptor (beta chain) was determined in a study of CXCR3-negative and CXCR3-positive naive CD8 T cells. Study-wide points: Naive CXCR3-negative cells resembled naive CXCR3-positive cells in TRBV-TRBJ usage; memory cells differed.

CDR3 length equals 16 residues. Germline V CDR1 and CDR2: MNHNY, SVGAGI (reference sequence). All TRB cDNA libraries came from 5' RACE performed with UMI labels. TCRdb re-analyzed the 5' RACE reads; it lists each CDR3 protein once, without DNA. The specimen's table records about 40,000 distinct CDR3 sequences. On this clonotype itself: What it recognizes is unknown.

Sample: memory CD8+ T cells from blood. V is TRBV6-6 and J is TRBJ2-3; TCRdb selects TRBD2, and the lack of DNA leaves this call unchecked. The clonotype was recovered from a human donor in good health. Some clones in this sample may be carry-over from other donors' samples. The CDR3 protein is CASSYSVLATADTQYF.